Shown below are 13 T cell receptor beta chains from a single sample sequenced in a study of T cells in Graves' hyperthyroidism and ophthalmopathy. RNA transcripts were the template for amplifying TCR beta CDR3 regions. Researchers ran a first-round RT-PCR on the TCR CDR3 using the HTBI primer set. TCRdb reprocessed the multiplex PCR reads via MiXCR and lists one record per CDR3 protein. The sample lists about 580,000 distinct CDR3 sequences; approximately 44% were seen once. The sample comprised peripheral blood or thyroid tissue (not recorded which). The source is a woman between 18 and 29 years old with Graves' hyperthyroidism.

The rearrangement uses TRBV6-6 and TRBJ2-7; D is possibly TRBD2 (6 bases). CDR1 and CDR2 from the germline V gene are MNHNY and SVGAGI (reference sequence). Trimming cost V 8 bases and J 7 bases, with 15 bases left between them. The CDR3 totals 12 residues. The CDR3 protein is CASLEGSGEQYF. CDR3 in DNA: TGTGCCAGCTTGGAGGGGTCGGGGGAGCAGTACTTC.

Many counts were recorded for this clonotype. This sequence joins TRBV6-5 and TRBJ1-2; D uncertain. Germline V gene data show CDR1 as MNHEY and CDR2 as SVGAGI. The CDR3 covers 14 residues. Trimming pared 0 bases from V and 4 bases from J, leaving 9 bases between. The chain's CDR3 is CASSYSSSTYGYTF. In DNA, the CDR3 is TGTGCCAGCAGTTACTCGTCCAGTACCTATGGCTACACCTTC.

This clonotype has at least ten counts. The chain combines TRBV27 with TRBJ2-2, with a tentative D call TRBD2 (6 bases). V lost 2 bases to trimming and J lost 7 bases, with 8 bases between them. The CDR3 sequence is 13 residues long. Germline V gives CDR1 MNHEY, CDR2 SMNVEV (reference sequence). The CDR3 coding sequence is TGTGCCAGCAGTTTAGGGAGGTACGGGGAGCTGTTTTTT. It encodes CASSLGRYGELFF.

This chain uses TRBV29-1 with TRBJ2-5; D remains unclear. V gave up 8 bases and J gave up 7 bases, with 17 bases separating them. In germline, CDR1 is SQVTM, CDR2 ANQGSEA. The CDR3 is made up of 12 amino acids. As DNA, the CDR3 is TGCAGCAGCCAACGGACCTCCGGGACCCAGTACTTC. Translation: CSSQRTSGTQYF.

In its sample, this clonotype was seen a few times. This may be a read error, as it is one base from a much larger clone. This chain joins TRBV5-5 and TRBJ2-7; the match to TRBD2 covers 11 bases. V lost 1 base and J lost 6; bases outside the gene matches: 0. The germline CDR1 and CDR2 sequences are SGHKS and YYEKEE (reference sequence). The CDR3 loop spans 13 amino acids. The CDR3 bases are TGTGCCAGCAGCTTGACTAGCGGGAGCGAGCAGTACTTC. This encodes CASSLTSGSEQYF.

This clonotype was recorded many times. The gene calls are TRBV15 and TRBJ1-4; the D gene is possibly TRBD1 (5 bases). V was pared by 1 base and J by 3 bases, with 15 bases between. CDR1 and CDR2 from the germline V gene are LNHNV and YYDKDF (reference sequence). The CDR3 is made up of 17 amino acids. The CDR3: CATSRVKGTGSNEKLFF. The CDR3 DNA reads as TGTGCCACCAGCAGAGTAAAGGGAACAGGTTCTAATGAAAAACTGTTTTTT.

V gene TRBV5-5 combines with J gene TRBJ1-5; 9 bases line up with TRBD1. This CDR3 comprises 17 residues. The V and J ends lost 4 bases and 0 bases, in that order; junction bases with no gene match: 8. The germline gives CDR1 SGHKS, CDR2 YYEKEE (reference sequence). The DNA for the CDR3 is TGTGCCAGCAGCCATTCCCGGGACAGGGATAGCAATCAGCCCCAGCATTTT. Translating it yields CASSHSRDRDSNQPQHF. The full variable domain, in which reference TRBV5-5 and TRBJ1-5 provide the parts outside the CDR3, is DAGVTQSPTHLIKTRGQQVTLRCSPISGHKSVSWYQQVLGQGPQFIFQYYEKEERGRGNFPDRFSARQFPNYSSELNVNALLLGDSALYLCASSHSRDRDSNQPQHFGDGTRLSIL.

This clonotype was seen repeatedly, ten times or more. DNA for the CDR3: TGCAGCGTGCGCCCGGACAGGCATAATCAGCCCCAGCATTTT. Its protein product is CSVRPDRHNQPQHF. The gene calls are TRBV29-1 and TRBJ1-5, with 7 bases matching TRBD1. In germline, CDR1 is SQVTM, CDR2 ANQGSEA. After removal of 6 bases from V and 4 bases from J, the junction contained 9 bases not matched to a gene. This CDR3 region has 14 residues.

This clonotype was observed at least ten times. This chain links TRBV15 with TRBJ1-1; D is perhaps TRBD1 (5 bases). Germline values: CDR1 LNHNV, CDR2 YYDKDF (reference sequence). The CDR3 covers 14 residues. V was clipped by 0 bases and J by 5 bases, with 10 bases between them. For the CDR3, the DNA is TGTGCCACCAGCAGAGAAAGGGGAGTAACTGAAGCTTTCTTT. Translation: CATSRERGVTEAFF.

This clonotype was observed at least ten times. This chain's CDR3 is CASSFTGGTYEQYF. CDR3 nucleotide sequence: TGTGCCAGCAGCTTCACAGGGGGCACCTACGAGCAGTACTTC. The chain has TRBV11-3 and TRBJ2-7, with TRBD1 matching 9 bases. Germline V lookup: CDR1 SGHNT, CDR2 YENEEA. The CDR3 runs 14 residues. Trimming at V came to 3 bases and at J to 2 bases, leaving 2 bases not matched to a gene.

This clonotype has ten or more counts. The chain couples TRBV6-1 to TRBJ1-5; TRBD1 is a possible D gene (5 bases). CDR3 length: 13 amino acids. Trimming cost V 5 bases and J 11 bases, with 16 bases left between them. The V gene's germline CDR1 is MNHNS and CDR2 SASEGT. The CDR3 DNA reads TGTGCCAGCAGTCCCGAGTCCCGGGGGGCCCAGCATTTT. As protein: CASSPESRGAQHF.

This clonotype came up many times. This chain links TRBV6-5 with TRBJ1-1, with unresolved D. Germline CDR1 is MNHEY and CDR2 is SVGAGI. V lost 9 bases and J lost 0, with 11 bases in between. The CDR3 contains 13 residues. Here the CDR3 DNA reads TGTGCCAGTAAGGTTATCATGAACACTGAAGCTTTCTTT. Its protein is CASKVIMNTEAFF.

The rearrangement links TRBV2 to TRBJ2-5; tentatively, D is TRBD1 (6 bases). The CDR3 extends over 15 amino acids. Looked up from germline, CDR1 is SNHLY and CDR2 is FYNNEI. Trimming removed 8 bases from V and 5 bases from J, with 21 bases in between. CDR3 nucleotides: TGTGCCAGCCTGATAGCCAGGGGAGTGGGGGAGACCCAGTACTTC. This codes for CASLIARGVGETQYF.